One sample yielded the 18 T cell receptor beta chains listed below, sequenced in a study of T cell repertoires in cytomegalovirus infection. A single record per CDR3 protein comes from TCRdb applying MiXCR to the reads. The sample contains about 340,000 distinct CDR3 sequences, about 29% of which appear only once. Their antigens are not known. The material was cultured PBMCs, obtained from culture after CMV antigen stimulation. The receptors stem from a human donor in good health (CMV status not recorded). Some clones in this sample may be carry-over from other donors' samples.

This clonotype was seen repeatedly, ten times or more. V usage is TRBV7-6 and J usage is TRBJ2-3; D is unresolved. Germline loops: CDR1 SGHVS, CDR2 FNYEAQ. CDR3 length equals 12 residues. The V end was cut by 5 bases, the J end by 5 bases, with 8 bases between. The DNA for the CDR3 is TGTGCCAGCAGCCCTACAGAAGATACGCAGTATTTT. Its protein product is CASSPTEDTQYF.

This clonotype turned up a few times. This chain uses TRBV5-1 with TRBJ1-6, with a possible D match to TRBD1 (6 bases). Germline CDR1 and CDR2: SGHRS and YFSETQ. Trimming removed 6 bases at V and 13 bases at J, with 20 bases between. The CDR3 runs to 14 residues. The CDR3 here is CASKAAGALSPLHF. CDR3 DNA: TGCGCCAGCAAAGCGGCAGGGGCCTTGTCGCCCCTCCACTTT.

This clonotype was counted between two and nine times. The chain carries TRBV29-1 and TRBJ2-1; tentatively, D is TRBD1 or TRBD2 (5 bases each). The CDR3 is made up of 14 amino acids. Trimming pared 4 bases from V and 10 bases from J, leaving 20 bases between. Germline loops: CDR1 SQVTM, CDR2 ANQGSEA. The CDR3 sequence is CSVGVGQARREQFF. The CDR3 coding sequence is TGCAGCGTTGGGGTGGGGCAAGCCCGGAGGGAGCAGTTCTTC.

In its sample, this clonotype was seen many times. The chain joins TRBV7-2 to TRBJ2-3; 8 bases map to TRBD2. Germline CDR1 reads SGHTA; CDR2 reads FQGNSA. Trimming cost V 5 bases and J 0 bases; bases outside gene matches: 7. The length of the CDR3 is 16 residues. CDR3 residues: CASSHNSGSSTDTQYF. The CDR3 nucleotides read TGTGCCAGCAGCCACAACAGCGGGAGTAGCACAGATACGCAGTATTTT.

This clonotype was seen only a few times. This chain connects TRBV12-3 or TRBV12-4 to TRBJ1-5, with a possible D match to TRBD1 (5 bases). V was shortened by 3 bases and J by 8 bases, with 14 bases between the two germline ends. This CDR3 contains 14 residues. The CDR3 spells CASSFKGPFEPQHF. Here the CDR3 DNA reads TGTGCCAGCAGTTTTAAGGGACCGTTTGAGCCCCAGCATTTT.

Here the CDR3 DNA reads TGTGCCAGCAGCCCGGGACAGATAGGGGGTAACTATGGCTACACCTTC. Its protein product is CASSPGQIGGNYGYTF. This rearrangement joins TRBV28 to TRBJ1-2; TRBD1 matches at 7 bases. Germline values: CDR1 MDHEN, CDR2 SYDVKM. The ends lost 6 bases at V and 1 base at J; junction bases unmatched: 11. CDR3 length: 16 residues.

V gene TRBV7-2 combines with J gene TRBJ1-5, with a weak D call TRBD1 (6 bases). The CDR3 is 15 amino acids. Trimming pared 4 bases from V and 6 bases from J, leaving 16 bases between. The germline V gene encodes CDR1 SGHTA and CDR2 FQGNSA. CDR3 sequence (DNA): TGTGCCAGCAGCTCCCTAACAGGGAAGGGTCAGCCCCAGCATTTT. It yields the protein CASSSLTGKGQPQHF.

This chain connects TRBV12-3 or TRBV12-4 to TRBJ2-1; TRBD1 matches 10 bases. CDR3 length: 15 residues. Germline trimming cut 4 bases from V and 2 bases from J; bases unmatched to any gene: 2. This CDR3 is CASSSGTGAYNEQFF. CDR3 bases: TGTGCCAGCAGTTCGGGGACAGGGGCCTACAATGAGCAGTTCTTC.

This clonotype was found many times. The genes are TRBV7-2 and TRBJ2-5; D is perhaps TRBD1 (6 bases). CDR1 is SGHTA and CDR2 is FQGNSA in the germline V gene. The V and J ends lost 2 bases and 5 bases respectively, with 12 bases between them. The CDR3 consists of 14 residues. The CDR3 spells CASSLRAGAETQYF. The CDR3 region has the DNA TGTGCCAGCAGCTTACGGGCAGGGGCCGAGACCCAGTACTTC.

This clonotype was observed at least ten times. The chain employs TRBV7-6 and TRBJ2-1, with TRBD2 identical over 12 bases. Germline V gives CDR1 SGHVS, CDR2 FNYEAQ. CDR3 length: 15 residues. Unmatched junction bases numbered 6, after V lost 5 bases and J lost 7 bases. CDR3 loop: CASSRLAGGKNEQFF. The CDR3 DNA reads TGTGCCAGCAGCCGTCTAGCGGGGGGGAAAAATGAGCAGTTCTTC.

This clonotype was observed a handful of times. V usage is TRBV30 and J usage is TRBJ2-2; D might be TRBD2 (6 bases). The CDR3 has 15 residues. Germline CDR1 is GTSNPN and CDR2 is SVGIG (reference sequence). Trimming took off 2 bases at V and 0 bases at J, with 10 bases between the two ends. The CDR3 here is CAWSRAGSNTGELFF. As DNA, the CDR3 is TGTGCCTGGAGTAGGGCGGGGTCGAACACCGGGGAGCTGTTTTTT.

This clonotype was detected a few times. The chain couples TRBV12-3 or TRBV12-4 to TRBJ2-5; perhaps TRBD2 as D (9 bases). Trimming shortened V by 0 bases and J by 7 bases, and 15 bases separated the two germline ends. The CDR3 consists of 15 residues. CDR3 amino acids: CASSLASGGTGTQYF. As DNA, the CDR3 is TGTGCCAGCAGTTTAGCCAGCGGGGGGACAGGGACCCAGTACTTC.

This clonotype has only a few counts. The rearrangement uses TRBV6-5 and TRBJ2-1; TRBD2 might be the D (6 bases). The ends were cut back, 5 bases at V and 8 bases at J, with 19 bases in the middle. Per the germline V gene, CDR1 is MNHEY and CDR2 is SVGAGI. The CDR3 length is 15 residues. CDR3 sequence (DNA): TGTGCCAGCAGTGACCGGGAGCCCGGCGGGCATGAGCAGTTCTTC. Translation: CASSDREPGGHEQFF.

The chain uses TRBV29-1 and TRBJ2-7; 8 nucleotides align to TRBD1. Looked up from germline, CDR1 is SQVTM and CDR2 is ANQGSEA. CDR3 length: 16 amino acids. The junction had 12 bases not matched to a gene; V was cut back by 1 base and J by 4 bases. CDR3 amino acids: CSVEGRGQGDHYEQYF. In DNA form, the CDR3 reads TGCAGCGTTGAAGGACGAGGACAGGGCGACCATTACGAGCAGTACTTC.

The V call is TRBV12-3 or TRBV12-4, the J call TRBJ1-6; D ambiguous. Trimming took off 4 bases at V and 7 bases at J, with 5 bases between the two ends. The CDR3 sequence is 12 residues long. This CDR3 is CASSSRNSPLHF. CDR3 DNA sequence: TGTGCCAGCAGTTCAAGGAATTCACCCCTCCACTTT.

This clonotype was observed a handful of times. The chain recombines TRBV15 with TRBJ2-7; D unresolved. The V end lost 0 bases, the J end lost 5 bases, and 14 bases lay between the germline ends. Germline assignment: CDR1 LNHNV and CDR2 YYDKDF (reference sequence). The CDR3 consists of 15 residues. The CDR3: CATSRDPTMIHEQYF. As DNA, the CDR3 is TGTGCCACCAGCAGAGATCCCACCATGATCCACGAGCAGTACTTC.

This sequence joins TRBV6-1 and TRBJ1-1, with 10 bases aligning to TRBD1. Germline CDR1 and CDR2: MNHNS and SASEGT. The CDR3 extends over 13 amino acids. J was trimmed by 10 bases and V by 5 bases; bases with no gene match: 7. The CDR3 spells CASSSLDRGPAFF. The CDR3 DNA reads TGTGCCAGCAGTTCCTTAGACAGGGGGCCAGCTTTCTTT.

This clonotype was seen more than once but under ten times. Here the CDR3 reads CASSVGGGRGFGETQYF. In nucleotides, the CDR3 is TGTGCCAGCAGCGTAGGGGGAGGCAGGGGGTTTGGAGAGACCCAGTACTTC. J is TRBJ2-5 and V is TRBV9, with a tentative D call TRBD1 (7 bases). The CDR3 loop spans 17 amino acids. The ends were cut back, 0 bases at V and 4 bases at J, with 19 bases in the middle. Germline CDR1 SGDLS, CDR2 YYNGEE.